These T cell receptor beta chains were read from a single sample in a study of T-cell memory formation after mild COVID-19. TCRdb called the 5' RACE reads again in MiXCR, with one record for every CDR3 protein. The sample lists about 290,000 distinct CDR3 sequences, around a sixth seen once, with 22% in the top ten. The sample taken for sequencing was PBMCs or a T cell subset sorted from them (not recorded which). The origin of the receptors is a man between 18 and 35 years old who had mild COVID-19 (a few samples of this study predate the infection). Cell type and time point are not known. Both conserved end residues are part of each CDR3. Only some rows state a clone size, as once, few, many or a class for expanded clones.

>TRBV7-2|few
CASSFTGGTGNTIYF
>TRBV19|NA
CASSIGDGYQETQYF
>TRBV7-9|many
CASSITFRGTQYF
>TRBV29-1|NA
CSARFGVGYGYTF
>TRBV27|NA
CASADRGLYEQYF
>TRBV27|many
CASSLSDTADTQYF
>TRBV25-1|NA
CASSFGRGYTF
>TRBV7-2|NA
CASSSPSDTQYF
>TRBV29-1|few
CSVGTGAENIQYF
>TRBV11-2|NA
CASSPIAGRNNEQFF
>TRBV4-2|NA
CASSQDETGGLDGELFF
>TRBV5-1|NA
CASSLIGIANTGELFF
>TRBV25-1|few
CASSPTGVLYGYTF
>TRBV13|NA
CASSPPIAGAGELFF
>TRBV4-3|NA
CASSQDRGAGTEAFF
>TRBV7-3|NA
CASSSSGGTIETQYF
>TRBV30|NA
CAWSVAGEQFF
>TRBV7-2|NA
CASSFMTGGSNQPQHF
>TRBV12-3/TRBV12-4|many
CASSTSGGEQFF
>TRBV5-1|many
CASSLKMDSPLHF
>TRBV5-4|NA
CASSSWATSGGYEQYF
>TRBV6-5|few
CASLDTGLSNYGYTF
>TRBV6-4|many
CASSDGEGTDTQYF
>TRBV12-3/TRBV12-4|NA
CASGLDSVTDTQYF
>TRBV12-3/TRBV12-4|few
CASRRTGSRNTIYF
>TRBV4-1|NA
CASSDGRYEQYF
>TRBV4-2|NA
CASSQGTGANEKLFF
>TRBV29-1|few
CSAVPFSGGNTQYF
>TRBV7-9|NA
CASRNFREDTEAFF
>TRBV7-9|NA
CASSLGSYRLEAFF
>TRBV7-8|few
CASSLWRIPYGYTF
>TRBV4-1|NA
CASSQDNGLVGTDTQYF
>TRBV7-3|few
CASSRTSSETQYF
>TRBV5-5|few
CASRRGQGAPLSGNTIYF
>TRBV6-5|few
CASSYSPVAKNIQYF
>TRBV7-9|NA
CASSSTGGADYGYTF
>TRBV5-1|few
CASSLGQNNYGYTF
>TRBV6-2/TRBV6-3|few
CASSALRGDTANEQFF
>TRBV7-9|few
CASSSQGAKETQYF
>TRBV5-1|many
CASSPVGRGRTDTQYF
>TRBV28|few
CASSIVGQETQYF
>TRBV24-1|many
CATSDFSTSLTTDTQYF
>TRBV20-1|NA
CSARVWDQETQYF
>TRBV5-1|NA
CASSLGGQDSNQPQHF
>TRBV30|NA
CAWRGSGNTIYF
>TRBV7-3|NA
CASSLGVGSYNEQFF
>TRBV28|NA
CDSSLTTNEKLFF
>TRBV29-1|many
CSAVDRGRADTQYF
>TRBV2|NA
CASSDYQGLGNTIYF
>TRBV10-3|few
CATIPGEGAYEQYF
>TRBV18|few
CASSPGTDKKLNYGYTF
>TRBV12-3/TRBV12-4|NA
CASSFGDAYGYTF
>TRBV4-1|few
CASSQAYSGFDTDTQYF
>TRBV7-2|NA
CASSLGGQGSTDTQYF
>TRBV28|many
CASSYTQGTGYTF
>TRBV7-3|few
CASSLTSFFTDTQYF
>TRBV6-2/TRBV6-3|NA
CASRLTGRPDGYTF
>TRBV5-1|few
CASRMRGASTDTQYF
>TRBV10-3|NA
CAMGTPGSEQFF